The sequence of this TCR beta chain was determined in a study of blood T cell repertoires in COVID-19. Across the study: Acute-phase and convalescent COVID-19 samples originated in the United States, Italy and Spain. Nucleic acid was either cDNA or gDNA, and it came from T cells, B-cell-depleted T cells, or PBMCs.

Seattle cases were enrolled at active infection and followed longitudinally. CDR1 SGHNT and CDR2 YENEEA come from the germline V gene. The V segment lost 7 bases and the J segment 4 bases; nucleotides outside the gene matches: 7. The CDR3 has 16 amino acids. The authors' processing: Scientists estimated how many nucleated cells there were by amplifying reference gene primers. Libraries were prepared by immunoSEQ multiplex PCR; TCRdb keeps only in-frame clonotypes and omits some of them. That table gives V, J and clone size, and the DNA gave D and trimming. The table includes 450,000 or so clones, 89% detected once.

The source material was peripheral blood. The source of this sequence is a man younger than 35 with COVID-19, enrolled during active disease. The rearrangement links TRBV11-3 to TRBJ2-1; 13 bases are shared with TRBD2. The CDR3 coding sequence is TGTGCCAGCAAGGGGGTGGGACTAGCGGGATACAATGAGCAGTTCTTC. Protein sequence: CASKGVGLAGYNEQFF. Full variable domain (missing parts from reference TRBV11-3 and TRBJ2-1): EAGVVQSPRYKIIEKKQPVAFWCNPISGHNTLYWYLQNLGQGPELLIRYENEEAVDDSQLPKDRFSAERLKGVDSTLKIQPAELGDSAVYLCASKGVGLAGYNEQFFGPGTRLTVL.